This passage covers 23 T cell receptor beta chains from one sample sequenced in a study of shared clonotypes between healthy human individuals. Assay used: immunoSEQ multiplex PCR; TCRdb lists only in-frame clones, some missing. This sample has 640,000 or so clones, with roughly 70% found just once. Sequencing input: memory CD4+ T cells sorted from blood. Regarding subset: CD45RA-negative fraction. All receptors derive from a woman in her 30s in good health.

The V gene is TRBV7-3, the J gene TRBJ2-2; D is perhaps TRBD1 (5 bases). The CDR3 is 14 amino acids. V shed 7 bases and J shed 0 bases, with 9 bases lying between them. CDR1 and CDR2 from the germline V gene are SGHTA and FQGTGA. The CDR3: CASTQGSNTGELFF. In nucleotides, the CDR3 is TGTGCCAGCACTCAGGGTTCGAACACCGGGGAGCTGTTTTTT. The variable domain in full, completed from reference TRBV7-3 and TRBJ2-2, reads GAGVSQTPSNKVTEKGKYVELRCDPISGHTALYWYRQSLGQGPEFLIYFQGTGAADDSGLPNDRFFAVRPEGSVSTLKIQRTERGDSAVYLCASTQGSNTGELFFGEGSRLTVL.

This clone was observed a handful of times. V usage is TRBV29-1 and J usage is TRBJ2-5; 8 bases fit TRBD2. V was clipped by 4 bases and J by 2 bases; unmatched bases: 9. CDR1 SQVTM and CDR2 ANQGSEA come from the germline V gene. The CDR3 covers 15 residues. The CDR3 reads CSVVWASGHQETQYF. CDR3 nucleotide sequence: TGCAGCGTTGTTTGGGCTAGCGGGCATCAAGAGACCCAGTACTTC.

The chain has TRBV28 and TRBJ2-6; D not certain. Germline V gene sequence: CDR1 MDHEN, CDR2 SYDVKM. The CDR3 has 15 residues. The V and J ends lost 5 bases and 6 bases respectively, with 14 bases between them. The CDR3 DNA reads as TGTGCCAGCAGTCCCGACACCCTCGAGGCCAACGTCCTGACTTTC. It translates to CASSPDTLEANVLTF.

This clone appeared a single time. The chain uses TRBV21-1 and TRBJ2-2; no check of the table's D call, TRBD1, against the DNA was made. TRBV21-1 is assigned pseudogene status. CDR3 length: 17 residues. The CDR3 is CASSKVEARANTGELFF. Here the CDR3 DNA reads TGTGCCAGCAGCAAAGTGGAAGCCAGGGCGAACACCGGGGAGCTGTTTTTT.

This clone was detected a few times. The J gene is TRBJ1-1, the V gene TRBV7-2; no clear D. Trimming cost V 6 bases and J 3 bases, with 11 bases left between them. CDR1 is SGHTA, CDR2 FQGNSA, per germline. The CDR3 is made up of 13 amino acids. CDR3 sequence (DNA): TGTGCCAGCAGTAACCAGGCGGACACTGAAGCTTTCTTT. Translation: CASSNQADTEAFF.

This chain joins TRBV7-9 and TRBJ1-4, with D tentatively TRBD1 (6 bases). V lost 4 bases and J lost 4, with 10 bases in between. CDR1 and CDR2 from the germline V gene are SEHNR and FQNEAQ (reference sequence). The CDR3 runs to 14 residues. The chain's CDR3 is CASSSLTGNEKLFF. As DNA, the CDR3 is TGTGCCAGCAGCTCCCTGACAGGTAATGAAAAACTGTTTTTT. Using reference TRBV7-9 and TRBJ1-4 for the parts outside the CDR3, the full variable domain is DTGVSQNPRHKITKRGQNVTFRCDPISEHNRLYWYRQTLGQGPEFLTYFQNEAQLEKSRLLSDRFSAERPKGSFSTLEIQRTEQGDSAMYLCASSSLTGNEKLFFGSGTQLSVL.

This clone occurred once. The chain recombines TRBV6-5 with TRBJ1-4; 7 bases map to TRBD1. The germline CDR1 and CDR2 sequences are MNHEY and SVGAGI. The CDR3 contains 13 residues. V lost 8 bases to trimming and J lost 4 bases; unmatched junction nucleotides: 4. In DNA, the CDR3 is TGTGCCAGCCTCGGGACAGTTAATGAAAAACTGTTTTTT. Amino acids: CASLGTVNEKLFF.

This clone has only one observation. The chain recombines TRBV11-2 with TRBJ2-7; 11 positions match TRBD2. The CDR3 is made up of 16 amino acids. CDR1 and CDR2 (germline): SGHAT, FQNNGV. Losses at the gene ends were 1 base for V and 3 bases for J; bases not matched to a gene: 5. The CDR3 nucleotides read TGTGCCAGCAGCTTAGGACTAGCGGGAATTTTCTACGAGCAGTACTTC. It codes for CASSLGLAGIFYEQYF.

The V call is TRBV11-2, the J call TRBJ1-4; 7 bases fit TRBD1. The germline V gene has CDR1 SGHAT and CDR2 FQNNGV. CDR3 length: 15 residues. V lost 4 bases, J lost 4 bases, and 6 bases stayed unmatched. The CDR3 nucleotides read TGTGCCAGCAGCTCCACAACAGGGGATAATGAAAAACTGTTTTTT. This gives the protein CASSSTTGDNEKLFF.

The chain couples TRBV6-6 to TRBJ2-5; TRBD1 aligns across 8 bases. CDR1 and CDR2 from the germline V gene are MNHNY and SVGAGI (reference sequence). The CDR3 runs to 15 residues. V dropped 4 bases and J dropped 1; count of bases not matched to a gene: 5. CDR3 sequence (DNA): TGTGCCAGCAGTTCCGACAGGGGCGGCCAAGAGACCCAGTACTTC. Translated, it gives CASSSDRGGQETQYF.

The rearrangement links TRBV19 to TRBJ2-7; D perhaps matches TRBD1 (6 bases). The V end lost 5 bases, the J end lost 3 bases, and 17 bases lay between the germline ends. Germline values: CDR1 LNHDA, CDR2 SQIVND (reference sequence). The CDR3 contains 15 residues. The CDR3 reads CASSYKVGQLYEQYF. CDR3 nucleotides: TGTGCCAGTAGTTATAAGGTTGGACAGCTCTACGAGCAGTACTTC.

The chain links TRBV4-2 to TRBJ2-1; D is possibly TRBD1 or TRBD2 (6 bases each). Trimming took 1 base from V and 4 from J, leaving 20 bases between them. CDR3 length equals 18 residues. Germline lookup yields CDR1 LGHNA and CDR2 YNFKEQ. The CDR3 DNA is TGTGCCAGCAGCCAAGTACAGGGACGGGAGCAATTTTACAATGAGCAGTTCTTC. As protein: CASSQVQGREQFYNEQFF.

The chain has TRBV7-7 and TRBJ2-6; no clear D. The CDR3 runs 18 residues. Trimming took 5 bases from V and 5 from J, leaving 22 bases between them. Per the germline V gene, CDR1 is SSHAT and CDR2 is FNYEAQ (reference sequence). DNA of the CDR3: TGTGCCAGCAGCAGTGCGTTAGTGCCACAAAGTCGGGCCAACGTCCTGACTTTC. This translates into CASSSALVPQSRANVLTF.

The chain uses TRBV7-9 and TRBJ1-2; 9 bases fit TRBD1. The CDR3 totals 16 residues. Germline CDR1 and CDR2: SEHNR and FQNEAQ (reference sequence). V trimming: 5 bases; J trimming: 5 bases; junction bases outside the gene matches: 12. In DNA form, the CDR3 reads TGTGCCAGCAGCCGGGACAGGGCGGCCCGGTTGTATGGCTACACCTTC. Translation gives CASSRDRAARLYGYTF.

The gene calls are TRBV9 and TRBJ2-1; 11 bases are shared with TRBD2. CDR3 length equals 16 residues. V gave up 4 bases and J gave up 4 bases; unmatched junction bases: 7. CDR1 SGDLS and CDR2 YYNGEE come from the germline V gene. The CDR3 reads CASSPRTSGPYNEQFF. DNA of the CDR3: TGTGCCAGCAGCCCCCGGACTAGCGGGCCTTACAATGAGCAGTTCTTC.

This clone showed up many times. This specimen includes other DNA sequences encoding the same CDR3. The gene calls are TRBV7-2 and TRBJ2-7; D unclear. Between the trimmed V and J ends, which lost 1 base and 2 bases, there was a span of 6 bases. Germline CDR1 SGHTA, CDR2 FQGNSA. The CDR3 sequence is 13 residues long. This chain's CDR3 is CASSLGIAYEQYF. The CDR3, as DNA: TGTGCCAGCAGCTTAGGGATAGCCTACGAGCAGTACTTC.

This chain uses TRBV27 with TRBJ2-5; 8 bases match TRBD1. Looked up from germline, CDR1 is MNHEY and CDR2 is SMNVEV (reference sequence). The CDR3 is 16 residues long. Germline trimming cut 5 bases from V and 0 bases from J; bases unmatched to any gene: 8. CDR3 nucleotides: TGTGCCAGCAGTCCATGGACAGGGACGTACCAAGAGACCCAGTACTTC. Translating gives CASSPWTGTYQETQYF.

The CDR3 here is CASSRQNEQFF. Here the CDR3 DNA reads TGTGCCAGCAGCAGACAAAATGAGCAGTTCTTC. The rearrangement links TRBV5-6 to TRBJ2-1; D call uncertain. The CDR3 covers 11 residues. V lost 4 bases to trimming and J lost 7 bases, with 6 bases between them. From germline, CDR1 is SGHDT and CDR2 YYEEEE.

J is TRBJ1-3 and V is TRBV5-1; D unresolved. CDR3 length: 18 amino acids. Trimming pared 1 base from V and 0 bases from J, leaving 17 bases between. Per germline, CDR1 SGHRS and CDR2 YFSETQ. The CDR3 sequence is CASSLISGVKSSGNTIYF. CDR3 in DNA: TGCGCCAGCAGCTTGATTTCTGGGGTCAAAAGCTCTGGAAACACCATATATTTT. Full variable domain (missing parts from reference TRBV5-1 and TRBJ1-3): KAGVTQTPRYLIKTRGQQVTLSCSPISGHRSVSWYQQTPGQGLQFLFEYFSETQRNKGNFPGRFSGRQFSNSRSEMNVSTLELGDSALYLCASSLISGVKSSGNTIYFGEGSWLTVV.

The V and J genes are TRBV6-6 and TRBJ1-5, with a possible D match to TRBD1 (6 bases). Per the germline V gene, CDR1 is MNHNY and CDR2 is SVGAGI (reference sequence). This CDR3 region has 15 residues. Trimming removed 5 bases at V and 0 bases at J, with 11 bases between. DNA for the CDR3: TGTGCCAGCAGTAAGGGGGGGGTTAGCAATCAGCCCCAGCATTTT. This translates into CASSKGGVSNQPQHF.

The rearrangement uses TRBV10-2 and TRBJ1-1; maybe TRBD1 (6 bases). The CDR3 has 14 residues. The germline gives CDR1 WSHSY, CDR2 SAAADI. V lost 11 bases, J lost 7 bases, and 23 bases lay in between. The CDR3 region is CAGRKGEGDDEAFF. CDR3 bases: TGCGCCGGCCGCAAGGGGGAGGGGGATGATGAAGCTTTCTTT.

The CDR3 nucleotides are TGCGCCAGCAGCTTGGAGGCCGGAACTAACACAGATACGCAGTATTTT. Translated, it gives CASSLEAGTNTDTQYF. The chain links TRBV5-1 to TRBJ2-3; D call uncertain. Deletions cut 0 bases from V and 2 bases from J, with 13 bases between. This CDR3 has 16 residues. Germline-derived CDR1 and CDR2 are SGHRS and YFSETQ.

The chain recombines TRBV5-1 with TRBJ2-7, with D tentatively TRBD1 (7 bases). CDR1 is SGHRS and CDR2 is YFSETQ in the germline V gene. CDR3 length: 14 residues. Trimming took off 4 bases at V and 2 bases at J, with 13 bases between the two ends. As DNA, the CDR3 is TGCGCCAGCAGCGGAGGGGACAGCACCTACGAGCAGTACTTC. It specifies CASSGGDSTYEQYF. The entire variable domain, with the rest obtained from reference TRBV5-1 and TRBJ2-7, is as follows: KAGVTQTPRYLIKTRGQQVTLSCSPISGHRSVSWYQQTPGQGLQFLFEYFSETQRNKGNFPGRFSGRQFSNSRSEMNVSTLELGDSALYLCASSGGDSTYEQYFGPGTRLTVT.